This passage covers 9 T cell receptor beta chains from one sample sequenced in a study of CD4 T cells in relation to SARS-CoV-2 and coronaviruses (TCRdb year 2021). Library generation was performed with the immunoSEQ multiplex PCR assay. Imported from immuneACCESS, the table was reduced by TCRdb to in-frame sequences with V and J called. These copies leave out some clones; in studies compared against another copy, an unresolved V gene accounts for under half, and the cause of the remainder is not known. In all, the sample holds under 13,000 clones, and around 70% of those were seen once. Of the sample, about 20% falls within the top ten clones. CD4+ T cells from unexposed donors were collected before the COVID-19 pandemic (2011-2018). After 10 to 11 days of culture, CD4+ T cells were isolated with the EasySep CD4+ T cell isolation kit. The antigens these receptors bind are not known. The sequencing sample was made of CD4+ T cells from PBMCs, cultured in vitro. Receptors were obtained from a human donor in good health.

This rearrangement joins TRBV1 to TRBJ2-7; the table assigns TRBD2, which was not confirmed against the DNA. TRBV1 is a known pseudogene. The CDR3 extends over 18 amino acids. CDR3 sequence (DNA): TGCACCAGCAGCCAAGGGGTAGCGGGGGGGCTTAATGCTCGGGAGCAGTACTTC. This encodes CTSSQGVAGGLNAREQYF.

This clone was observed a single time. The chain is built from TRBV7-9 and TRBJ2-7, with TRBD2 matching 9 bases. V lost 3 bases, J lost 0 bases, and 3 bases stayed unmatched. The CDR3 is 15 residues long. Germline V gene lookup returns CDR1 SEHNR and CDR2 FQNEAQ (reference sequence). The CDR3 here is CASSFSGGSSYEQYF. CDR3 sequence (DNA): TGTGCCAGCAGCTTTAGCGGGGGCAGCTCCTACGAGCAGTACTTC.

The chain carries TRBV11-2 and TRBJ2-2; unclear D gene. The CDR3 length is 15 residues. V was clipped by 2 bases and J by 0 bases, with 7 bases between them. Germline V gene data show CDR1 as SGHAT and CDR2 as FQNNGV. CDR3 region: CASSLLAPNTGELFF. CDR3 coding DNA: TGTGCCAGCAGCTTACTGGCCCCGAACACCGGGGAGCTGTTTTTT.

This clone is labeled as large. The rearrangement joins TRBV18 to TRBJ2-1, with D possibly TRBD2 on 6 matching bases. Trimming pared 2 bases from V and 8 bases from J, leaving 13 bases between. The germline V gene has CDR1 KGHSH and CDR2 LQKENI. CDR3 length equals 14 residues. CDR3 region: CASSPGREVHEQFF. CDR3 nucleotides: TGTGCCAGCTCACCAGGCAGGGAGGTTCATGAGCAGTTCTTC.

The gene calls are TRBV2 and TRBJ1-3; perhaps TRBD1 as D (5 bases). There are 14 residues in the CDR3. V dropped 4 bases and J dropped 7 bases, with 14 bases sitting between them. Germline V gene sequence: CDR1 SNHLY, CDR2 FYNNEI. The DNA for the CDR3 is TGTGCCAGCAGTGTGGCCAGGGAAGGTAACACCATATATTTT. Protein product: CASSVAREGNTIYF.

CDR3 DNA sequence: TGTGCCAGCAGCCAAGGCAGGGACTATGGCTACACCTTC. This codes for CASSQGRDYGYTF. The J gene is TRBJ1-2, the V gene TRBV4-2; D is perhaps TRBD1 (5 bases). Germline assignment: CDR1 LGHNA and CDR2 YNFKEQ. This CDR3 comprises 13 residues. Trimming shortened V by 1 base and J by 3 bases, and 6 bases separated the two germline ends.

The CDR3 sequence is CASSTLAGGPQETQYF. The CDR3 DNA reads as TGTGCCAGCAGCACCCTAGCGGGAGGGCCCCAAGAGACCCAGTACTTC. The rearrangement uses TRBV9 and TRBJ2-5; 12 bases match TRBD2. The CDR3 extends over 16 amino acids. V was clipped by 4 bases and J by 1 base; unmatched bases: 5. From germline, CDR1 is SGDLS and CDR2 YYNGEE.

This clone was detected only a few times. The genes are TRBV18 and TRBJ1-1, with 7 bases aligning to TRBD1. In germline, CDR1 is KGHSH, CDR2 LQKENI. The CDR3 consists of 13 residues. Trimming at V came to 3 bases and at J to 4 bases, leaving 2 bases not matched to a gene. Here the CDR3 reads CASSPRQGTEAFF. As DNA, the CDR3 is TGTGCCAGCTCACCTCGACAGGGCACTGAAGCTTTCTTT.

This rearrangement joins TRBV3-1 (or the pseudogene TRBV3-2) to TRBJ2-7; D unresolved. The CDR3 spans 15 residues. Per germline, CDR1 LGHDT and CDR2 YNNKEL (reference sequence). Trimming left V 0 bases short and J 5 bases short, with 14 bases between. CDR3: CASSQDLSRSHEQYF. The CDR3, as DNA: TGTGCCAGCAGCCAAGATCTTTCGAGGAGCCACGAGCAGTACTTC.